The T cell receptor beta chain described here comes from a study of blood T cell repertoires in COVID-19. The assay was immunoSEQ multiplex PCR, and TCRdb's table has in-frame clones only and misses some. The sample consists of 140,000 to 150,000 clones, 80% to 90% of them appearing once. CDR1 LNHDA and CDR2 SQIVND come from the germline V gene (reference sequence). The CDR3 length is 14 residues. V was clipped by 10 bases and J by 2 bases; unmatched bases: 5. The receptor's source is a woman aged 60-75 years with COVID-19, enrolled during active disease. V gene TRBV19 combines with J gene TRBJ2-7; 13 nucleotides align to TRBD2. Sequencing was carried out using peripheral blood. The CDR3 region is CATRTSGGTYEQYF. The CDR3 DNA reads TGTGCCACCAGGACTAGCGGGGGCACCTACGAGCAGTACTTC.